This T cell receptor beta chain was obtained from a study of CD8 T cells in Susac syndrome. Across the study: When blood was collected, patients with Susac syndrome were therapy-naive, were taking corticosteroids, or were receiving intravenous immunoglobulin alone. Study findings and constraints: In Susac syndrome, CD8+ expansion was highest in TEMRA and active disease. Total CD8+ and CD8+ TEMRA repertoires contained sixteen and five Susac-specific public clones, respectively.

The authors negatively isolated CD8+ and CD4+ T cells and FACS-enriched TEMRA cells. An input of about 0.5 to 1 ug of RNA was subjected to reverse transcription using random hexamers. In TCRdb, the immunoSEQ multiplex PCR reads were re-called with MiXCR into one record per CDR3 protein. The sample lists 100,000 or so distinct CDR3 sequences, 95% occurring once. Germline V lookup: CDR1 MGHRA, CDR2 YSYEKL. The CDR3 consists of 13 residues. Trimming cost V 6 bases and J 6 bases, with 12 bases left between them. Regarding this clonotype: Its antigen remains unidentified.

The receptor comes from a human donor with Susac syndrome. V gene TRBV4-1 combines with J gene TRBJ2-1; TRBD1 might be the D (6 bases). The sample was CD8+ T cells from PBMCs. CDR3 in amino acids: CASRKGETNEQFF. CDR3 sequence (DNA): TGCGCCAGCAGAAAGGGGGAAACCAATGAGCAGTTCTTC.